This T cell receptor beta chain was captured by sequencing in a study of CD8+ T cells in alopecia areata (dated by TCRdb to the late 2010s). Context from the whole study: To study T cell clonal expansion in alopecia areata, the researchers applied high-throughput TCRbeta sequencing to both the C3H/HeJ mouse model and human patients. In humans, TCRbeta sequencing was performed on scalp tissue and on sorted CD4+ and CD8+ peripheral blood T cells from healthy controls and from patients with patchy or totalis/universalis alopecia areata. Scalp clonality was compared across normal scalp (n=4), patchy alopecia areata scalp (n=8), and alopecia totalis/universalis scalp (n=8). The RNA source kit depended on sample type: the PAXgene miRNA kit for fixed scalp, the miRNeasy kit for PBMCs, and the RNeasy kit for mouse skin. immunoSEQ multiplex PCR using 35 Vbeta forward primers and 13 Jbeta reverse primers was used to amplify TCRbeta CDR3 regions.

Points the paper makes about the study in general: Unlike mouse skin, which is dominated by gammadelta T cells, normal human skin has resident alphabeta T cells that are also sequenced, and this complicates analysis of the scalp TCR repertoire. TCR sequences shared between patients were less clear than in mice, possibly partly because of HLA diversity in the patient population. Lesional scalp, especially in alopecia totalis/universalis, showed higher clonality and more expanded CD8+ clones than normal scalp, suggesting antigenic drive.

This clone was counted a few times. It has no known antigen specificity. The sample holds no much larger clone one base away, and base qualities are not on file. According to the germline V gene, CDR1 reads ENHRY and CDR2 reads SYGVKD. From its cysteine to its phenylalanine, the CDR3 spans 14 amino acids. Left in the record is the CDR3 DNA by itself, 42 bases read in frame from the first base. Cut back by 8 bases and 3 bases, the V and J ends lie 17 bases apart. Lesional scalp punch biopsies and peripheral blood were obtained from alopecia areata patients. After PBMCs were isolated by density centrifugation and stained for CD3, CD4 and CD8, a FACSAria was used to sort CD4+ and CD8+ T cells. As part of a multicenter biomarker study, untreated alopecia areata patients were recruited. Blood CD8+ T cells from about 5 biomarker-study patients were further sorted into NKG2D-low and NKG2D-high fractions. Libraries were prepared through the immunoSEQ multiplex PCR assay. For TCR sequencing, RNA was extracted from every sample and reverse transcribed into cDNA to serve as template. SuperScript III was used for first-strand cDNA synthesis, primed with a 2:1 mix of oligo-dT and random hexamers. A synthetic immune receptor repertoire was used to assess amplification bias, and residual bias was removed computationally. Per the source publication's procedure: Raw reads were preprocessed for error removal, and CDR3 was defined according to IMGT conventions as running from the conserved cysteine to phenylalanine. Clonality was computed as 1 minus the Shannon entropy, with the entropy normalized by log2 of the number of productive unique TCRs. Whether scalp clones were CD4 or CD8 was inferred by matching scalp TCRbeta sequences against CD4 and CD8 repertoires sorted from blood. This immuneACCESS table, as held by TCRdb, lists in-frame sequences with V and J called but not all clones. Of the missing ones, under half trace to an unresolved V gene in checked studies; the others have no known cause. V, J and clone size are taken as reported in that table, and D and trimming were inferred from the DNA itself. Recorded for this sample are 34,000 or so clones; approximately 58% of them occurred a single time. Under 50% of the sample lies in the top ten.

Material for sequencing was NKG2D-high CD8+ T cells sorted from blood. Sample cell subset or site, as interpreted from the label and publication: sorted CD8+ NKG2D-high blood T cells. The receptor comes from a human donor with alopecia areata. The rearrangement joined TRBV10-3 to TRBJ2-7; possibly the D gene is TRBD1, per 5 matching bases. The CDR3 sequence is CAIGAPTGNYEQYF. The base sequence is TGTGCCATCGGGGCCCCCACAGGAAACTACGAGCAGTACTTC.